Ten or more counts support the clone carrying this TCR beta chain. Its target is unknown. The data stem from a study of T-cell memory formation after mild COVID-19. Study conclusions and caveats: Some responding clones appeared in pre-infection memory, suggesting cross-reactive memory joined.

The CDR3 runs to 17 residues. Trimming removed 0 bases from V and 4 bases from J; junction bases left unmatched: 5. Germline V gene sequence: CDR1 LGHNA, CDR2 YSLEER. Via MiXCR, TCRdb re-called the 5' RACE reads, giving one row per CDR3 protein. The table has around 34,000 distinct CDR3 sequences, 7.5% to 8% seen once; the top ten hold approximately 29%. The TCR sequence derives from a man in his late teens or twenties who had mild COVID-19 (a few samples of this study predate the infection). Cell type and time point are not known. What was sequenced was PBMCs or a T cell subset sorted from them (not recorded which). This chain links TRBV4-3 with TRBJ2-1, with 11 bases matching TRBD2. CDR3 coding DNA: TGCGCCAGCAGCCAAGATCTGGGGACTAGCGGTTACAATGAGCAGTTCTTC. Encoded protein: CASSQDLGTSGYNEQFF.